This TCR beta chain was identified during a study of blood T cells in healthy people across ages. Next came a second PCR, run for about 7 to 12 cycles, which used a sample-barcoded 5' primer along with a J-beta primer mix. In TCRdb, the 5' RACE reads were re-called with MiXCR into one record per CDR3 protein. Here the sample spans 1.5 million to 2 million distinct CDR3 sequences, 28% being singletons. Germline assignment: CDR1 SQVTM and CDR2 ANQGSEA. V shed 5 bases, J shed 7 bases, and the junction held 9 bases outside the gene matches. The CDR3 extends over 14 amino acids. This clonotype was seen at least ten times.

This receptor was obtained from a woman in her twenties or thirties in good health. The chain is built from TRBV29-1 and TRBJ1-4; TRBD1 aligns across 8 bases. The sample taken for sequencing was blood. The CDR3 region has the DNA TGCAGCGTTCAACCAGGGGGCATCGGTGAAAAACTGTTTTTT. It is translated as CSVQPGGIGEKLFF.